This T cell receptor (beta chain) derives from a study of blood T cell repertoires in COVID-19. The overall study: The origin of the acute and convalescent COVID-19 samples was the United States, Italy and Spain. PBMCs, B-cell-depleted T cells, or T cells provided the cDNA or gDNA that made up the material.

Per the authors' pipeline: Reference gene primer amplification yielded estimated nucleated cell counts. Sequencing was performed with immunoSEQ multiplex PCR; in TCRdb, only in-frame clones are kept and a portion is missing. That table is the source of V, J and clone size, and D and trimming were worked out from the DNA. The sample consists of over 400,000 clones, over 75% of them appearing once. Germline V gene sequence: CDR1 LNHDA, CDR2 SQIVND (reference sequence). With 5 bases clipped from V and 15 bases from J, the junction kept 15 bases outside the gene matches. The CDR3 sequence is 14 residues long.

The source of this sequence is a human donor in a cohort sampled during active COVID-19. The sequenced sample was peripheral blood. This chain links TRBV19 with TRBJ2-1; 8 bases map to TRBD2. In DNA, the CDR3 is TGTGCCAGTAGTCCTGGTGGCCGCGGGAGGAGTTCGTTCTTC. This codes for CASSPGGRGRSSFF.